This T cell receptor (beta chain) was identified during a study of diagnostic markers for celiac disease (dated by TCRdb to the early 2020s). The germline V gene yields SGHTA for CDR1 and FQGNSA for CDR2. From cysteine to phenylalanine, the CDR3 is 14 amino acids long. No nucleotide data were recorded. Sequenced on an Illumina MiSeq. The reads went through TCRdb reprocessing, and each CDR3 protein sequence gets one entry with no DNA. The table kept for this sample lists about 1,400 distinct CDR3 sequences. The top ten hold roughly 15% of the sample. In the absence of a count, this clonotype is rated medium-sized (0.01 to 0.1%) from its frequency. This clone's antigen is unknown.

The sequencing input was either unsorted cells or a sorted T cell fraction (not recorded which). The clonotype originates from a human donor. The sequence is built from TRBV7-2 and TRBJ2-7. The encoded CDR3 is CASSSGHSSYEQYF.